This record looks at one T cell receptor (beta chain) sequence and its context. What it binds is not known. The sample is drawn from a study of T cell responses to AZD1222 COVID-19 vaccine. General observations from the study: Per reports, nearly half of all spike-specific TCRs target regions that are unmutated in variants.

CDR1 and CDR2 (germline): LGHNA, YSLEER. The germline V and J ends were trimmed by 8 bases and 4 bases, with 17 bases remaining between them. This CDR3 has 15 residues. Clones were read by immunoSEQ multiplex PCR, and TCRdb kept only the in-frame ones, dropping some. The sample lists about 97,000 clones; around 89% were seen once. The V gene is TRBV4-3, the J gene TRBJ1-4; no firm D call. The specimen comprised peripheral blood, sampled on day 0 of AZD1222 vaccination. The TCR sequence derives from an adult in good health. The CDR3 DNA follows: TGCGCCAGCGGCCCGGGCCCCGACCTTAATGAAAAACTGTTTTTT. This gives the protein CASGPGPDLNEKLFF.